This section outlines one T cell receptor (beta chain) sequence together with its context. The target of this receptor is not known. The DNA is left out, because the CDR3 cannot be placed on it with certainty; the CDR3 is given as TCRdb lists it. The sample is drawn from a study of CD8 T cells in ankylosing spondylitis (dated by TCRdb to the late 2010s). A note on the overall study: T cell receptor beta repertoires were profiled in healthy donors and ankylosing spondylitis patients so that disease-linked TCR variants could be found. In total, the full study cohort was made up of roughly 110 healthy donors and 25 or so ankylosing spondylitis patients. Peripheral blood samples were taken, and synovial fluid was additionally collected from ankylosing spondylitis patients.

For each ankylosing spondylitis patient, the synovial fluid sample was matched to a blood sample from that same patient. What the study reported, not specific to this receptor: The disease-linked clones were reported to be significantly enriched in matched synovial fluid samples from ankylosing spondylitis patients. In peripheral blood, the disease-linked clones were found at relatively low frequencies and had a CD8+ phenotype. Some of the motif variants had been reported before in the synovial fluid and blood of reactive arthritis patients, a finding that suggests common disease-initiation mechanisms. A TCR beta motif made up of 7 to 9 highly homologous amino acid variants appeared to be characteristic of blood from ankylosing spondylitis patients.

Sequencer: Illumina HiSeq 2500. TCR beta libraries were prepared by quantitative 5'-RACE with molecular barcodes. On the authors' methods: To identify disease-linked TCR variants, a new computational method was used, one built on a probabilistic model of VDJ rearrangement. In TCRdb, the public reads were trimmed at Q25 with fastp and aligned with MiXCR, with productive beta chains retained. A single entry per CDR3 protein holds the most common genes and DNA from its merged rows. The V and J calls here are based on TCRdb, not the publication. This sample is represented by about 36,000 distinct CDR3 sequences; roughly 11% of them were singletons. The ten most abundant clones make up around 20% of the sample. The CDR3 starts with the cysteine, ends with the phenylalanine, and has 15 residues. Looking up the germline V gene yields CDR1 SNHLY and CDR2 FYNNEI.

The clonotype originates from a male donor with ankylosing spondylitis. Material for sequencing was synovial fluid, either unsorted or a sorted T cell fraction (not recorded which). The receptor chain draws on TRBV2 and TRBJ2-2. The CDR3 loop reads CASKSVPNTGELFFF.